This TCR beta chain was obtained from a study of cytomegalovirus exposure and HLA in healthy donors. The protocol was immunoSEQ multiplex PCR, while the TCRdb copy is restricted to in-frame clones and leaves out a portion. This table has roughly 50,000 clones, more than 90% appearing once. The CDR3 runs 14 residues. CDR1 is SGHNT, CDR2 YYREEE, per germline (reference sequence). V was pared by 3 bases and J by 4 bases, with 13 bases between. Sample: PBMCs. This receptor was identified in a man aged 18 to 29 in good health and CMV-seronegative. The chain joins TRBV5-4 to TRBJ2-5, with D perhaps TRBD2 (6 bases). Here the CDR3 reads CASSSRDWRETQYF. DNA for the CDR3: TGTGCCAGCAGCTCCCGGGACTGGAGAGAGACCCAGTACTTC.